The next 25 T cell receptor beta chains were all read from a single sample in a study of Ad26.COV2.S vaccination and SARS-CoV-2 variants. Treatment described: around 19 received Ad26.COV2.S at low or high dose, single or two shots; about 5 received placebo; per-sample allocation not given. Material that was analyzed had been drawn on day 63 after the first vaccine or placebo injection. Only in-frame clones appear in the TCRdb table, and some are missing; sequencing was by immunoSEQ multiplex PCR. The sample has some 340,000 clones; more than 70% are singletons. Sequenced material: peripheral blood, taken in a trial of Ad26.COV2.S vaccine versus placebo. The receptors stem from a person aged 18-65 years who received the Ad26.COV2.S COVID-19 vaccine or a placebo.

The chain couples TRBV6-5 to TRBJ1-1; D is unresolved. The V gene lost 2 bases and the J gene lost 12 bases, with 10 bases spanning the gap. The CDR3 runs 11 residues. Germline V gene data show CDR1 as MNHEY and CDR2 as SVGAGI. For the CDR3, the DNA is TGTGCCAGCAGTTACGTAGGTCTAACTTTCTTT. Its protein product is CASSYVGLTFF.

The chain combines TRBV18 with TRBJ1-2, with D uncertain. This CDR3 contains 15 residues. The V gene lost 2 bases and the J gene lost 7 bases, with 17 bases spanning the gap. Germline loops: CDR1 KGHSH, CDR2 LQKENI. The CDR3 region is CASSPSVPQSGGYTF. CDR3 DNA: TGTGCCAGCTCACCATCGGTCCCTCAATCGGGTGGCTACACCTTC. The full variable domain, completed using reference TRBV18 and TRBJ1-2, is NAGVMQNPRHLVRRRGQEARLRCSPMKGHSHVYWYRQLPEEGLKFMVYLQKENIIDESGMPKERFSAEFPKEGPSILRIQQVVRGDSAAYFCASSPSVPQSGGYTFGSGTRLTVV.

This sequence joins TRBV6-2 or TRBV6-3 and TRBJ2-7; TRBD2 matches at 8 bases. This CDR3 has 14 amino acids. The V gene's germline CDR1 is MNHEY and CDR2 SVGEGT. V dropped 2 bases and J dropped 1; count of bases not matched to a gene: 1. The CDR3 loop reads CASSYAGGSYEQYF. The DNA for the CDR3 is TGTGCCAGCAGTTACGCGGGGGGTTCCTACGAGCAGTACTTC.

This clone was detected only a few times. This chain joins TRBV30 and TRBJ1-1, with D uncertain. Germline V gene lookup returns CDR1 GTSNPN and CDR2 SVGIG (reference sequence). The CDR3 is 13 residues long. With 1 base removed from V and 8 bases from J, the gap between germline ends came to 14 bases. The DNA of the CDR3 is TGTGCCTGGAGTGGCGGAAGGGCGTGGGAAGCTTTCTTT. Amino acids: CAWSGGRAWEAFF.

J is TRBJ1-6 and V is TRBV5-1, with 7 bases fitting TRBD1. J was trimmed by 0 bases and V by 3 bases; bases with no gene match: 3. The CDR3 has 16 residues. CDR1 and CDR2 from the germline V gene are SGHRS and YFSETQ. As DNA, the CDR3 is TGCGCCAGCAGCTCAGGGGACAGCTCCTATAATTCACCCCTCCACTTT. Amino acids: CASSSGDSSYNSPLHF.

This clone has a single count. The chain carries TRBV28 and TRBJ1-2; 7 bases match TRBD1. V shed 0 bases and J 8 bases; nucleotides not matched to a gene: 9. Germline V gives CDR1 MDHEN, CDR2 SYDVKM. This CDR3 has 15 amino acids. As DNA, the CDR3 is TGTGCCAGCAGTTTATGGACAGGGAGCTCTATCGGCTACACCTTC. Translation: CASSLWTGSSIGYTF.

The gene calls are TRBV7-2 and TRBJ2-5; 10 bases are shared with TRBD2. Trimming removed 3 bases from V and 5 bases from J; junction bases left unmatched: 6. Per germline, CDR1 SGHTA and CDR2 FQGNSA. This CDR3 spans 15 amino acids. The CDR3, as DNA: TGTGCCAGCAGCTTCCCAGCGGGGGGGCGGGAGACCCAGTACTTC. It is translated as CASSFPAGGRETQYF.

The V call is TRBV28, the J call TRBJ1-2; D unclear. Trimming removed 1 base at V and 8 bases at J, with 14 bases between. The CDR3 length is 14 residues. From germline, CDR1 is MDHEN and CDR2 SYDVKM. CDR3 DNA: TGTGCCAGCAGTTTATATCGTCAGCCTGGGGGCTACACCTTC. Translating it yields CASSLYRQPGGYTF.

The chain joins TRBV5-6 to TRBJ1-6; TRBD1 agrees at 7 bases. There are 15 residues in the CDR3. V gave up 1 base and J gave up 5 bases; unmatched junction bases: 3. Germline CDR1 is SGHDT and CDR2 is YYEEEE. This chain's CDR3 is CASSLIDRDNSPLHF. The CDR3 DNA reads TGTGCCAGCAGCTTGATCGACAGGGATAATTCACCCCTCCACTTT.

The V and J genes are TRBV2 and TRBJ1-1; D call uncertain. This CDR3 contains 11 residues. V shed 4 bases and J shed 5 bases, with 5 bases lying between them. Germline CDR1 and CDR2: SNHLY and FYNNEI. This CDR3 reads CASSARTEAFF. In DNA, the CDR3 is TGTGCCAGCAGTGCAAGGACTGAAGCTTTCTTT.

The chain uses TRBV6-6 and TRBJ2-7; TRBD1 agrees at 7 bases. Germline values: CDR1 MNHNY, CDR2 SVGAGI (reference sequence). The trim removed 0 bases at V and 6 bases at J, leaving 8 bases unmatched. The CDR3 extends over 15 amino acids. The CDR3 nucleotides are TGTGCCAGCAGTTACTCGTGGGACAGAGCACGCGAGCAGTACTTC. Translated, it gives CASSYSWDRAREQYF.

CDR3 in DNA: TGTGCCAGCTCACCCGGTGGGGGGCGAGAGACCCAGTACTTC. This translates into CASSPGGGRETQYF. The chain combines TRBV18 with TRBJ2-5; D is tentatively TRBD1 or TRBD2 (6 bases each). Germline CDR1 and CDR2: KGHSH and LQKENI. Trimming cost V 3 bases and J 4 bases, with 12 bases left between them. The length of the CDR3 is 14 residues.

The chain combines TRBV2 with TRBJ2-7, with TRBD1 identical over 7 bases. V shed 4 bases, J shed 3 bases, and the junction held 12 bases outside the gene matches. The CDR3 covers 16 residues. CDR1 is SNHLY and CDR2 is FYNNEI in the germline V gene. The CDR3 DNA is TGTGCCAGCAGTGCTAGGACAGGTCGCCCCAGCTACGAGCAGTACTTC. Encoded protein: CASSARTGRPSYEQYF.

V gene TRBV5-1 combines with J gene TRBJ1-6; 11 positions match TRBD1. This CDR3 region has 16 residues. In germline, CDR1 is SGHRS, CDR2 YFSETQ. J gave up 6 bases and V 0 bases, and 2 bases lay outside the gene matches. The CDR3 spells CASSLGDRGSNSPLHF. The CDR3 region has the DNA TGCGCCAGCAGCTTGGGGGACAGGGGGTCTAATTCACCCCTCCACTTT.

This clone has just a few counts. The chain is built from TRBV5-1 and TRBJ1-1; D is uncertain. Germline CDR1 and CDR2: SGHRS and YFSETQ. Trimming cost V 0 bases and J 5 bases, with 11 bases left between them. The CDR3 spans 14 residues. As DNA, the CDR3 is TGCGCCAGCAGCTTGGGGACCCTCCGAACTGAAGCTTTCTTT. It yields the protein CASSLGTLRTEAFF.

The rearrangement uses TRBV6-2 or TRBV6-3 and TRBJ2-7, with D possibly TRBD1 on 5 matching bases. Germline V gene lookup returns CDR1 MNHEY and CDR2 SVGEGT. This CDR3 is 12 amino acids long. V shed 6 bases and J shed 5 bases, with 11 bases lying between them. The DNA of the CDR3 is TGTGCCAGCAGCTGGACATTCCACGAGCAGTACTTC. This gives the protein CASSWTFHEQYF.

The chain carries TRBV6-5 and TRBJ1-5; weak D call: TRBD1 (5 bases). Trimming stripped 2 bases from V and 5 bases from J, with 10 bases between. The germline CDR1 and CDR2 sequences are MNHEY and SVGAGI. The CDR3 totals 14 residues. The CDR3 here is CASSYGGRDQPQHF. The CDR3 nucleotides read TGTGCCAGCAGTTACGGTGGCAGGGATCAGCCCCAGCATTTT.

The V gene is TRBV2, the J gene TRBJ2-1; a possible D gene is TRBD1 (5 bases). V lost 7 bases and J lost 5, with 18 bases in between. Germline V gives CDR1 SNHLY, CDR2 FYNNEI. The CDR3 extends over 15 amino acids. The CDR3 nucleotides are TGTGCCAGCACCCGACAGACCACCGTAAACAATGAGCAGTTCTTC. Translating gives CASTRQTTVNNEQFF.

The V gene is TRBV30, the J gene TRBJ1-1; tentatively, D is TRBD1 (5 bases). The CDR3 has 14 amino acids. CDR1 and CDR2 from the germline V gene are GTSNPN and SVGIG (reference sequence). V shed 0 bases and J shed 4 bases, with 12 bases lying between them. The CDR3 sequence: CAWSVGGVSTEAFF. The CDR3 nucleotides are TGTGCCTGGAGTGTTGGGGGGGTATCCACTGAAGCTTTCTTT.

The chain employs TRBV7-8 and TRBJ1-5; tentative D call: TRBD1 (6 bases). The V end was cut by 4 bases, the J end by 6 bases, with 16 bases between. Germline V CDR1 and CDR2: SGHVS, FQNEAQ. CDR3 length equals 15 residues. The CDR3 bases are TGTGCCAGCAGCTCCTTGGGTAGGGGGATTCAGCCCCAGCATTTT. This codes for CASSSLGRGIQPQHF.

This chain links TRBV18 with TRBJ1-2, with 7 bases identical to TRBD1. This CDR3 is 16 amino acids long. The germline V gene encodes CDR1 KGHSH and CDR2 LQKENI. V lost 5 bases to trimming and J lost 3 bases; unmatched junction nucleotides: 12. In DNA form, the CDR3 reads TGTGCCAGCTCAGGGACAGATACTTCTCGAGACTATGGCTACACCTTC. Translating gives CASSGTDTSRDYGYTF.

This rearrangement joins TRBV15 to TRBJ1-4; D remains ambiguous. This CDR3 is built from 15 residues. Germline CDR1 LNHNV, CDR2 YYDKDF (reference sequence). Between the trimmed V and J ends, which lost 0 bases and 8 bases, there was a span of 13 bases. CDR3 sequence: CATSRDKRVGEKLFF. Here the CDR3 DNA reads TGTGCCACCAGCAGAGATAAAAGGGTGGGCGAAAAACTGTTTTTT.

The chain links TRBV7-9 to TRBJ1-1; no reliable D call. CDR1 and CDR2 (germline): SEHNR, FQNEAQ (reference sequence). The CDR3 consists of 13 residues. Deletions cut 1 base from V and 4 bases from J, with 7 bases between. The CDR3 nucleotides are TGTGCCAGCAGCTTAGGGTCAGGCACTGAAGCTTTCTTT. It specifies CASSLGSGTEAFF.

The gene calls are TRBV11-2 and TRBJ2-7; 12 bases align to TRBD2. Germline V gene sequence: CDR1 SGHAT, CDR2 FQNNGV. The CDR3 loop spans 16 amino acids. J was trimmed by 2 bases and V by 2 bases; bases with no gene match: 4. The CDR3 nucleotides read TGTGCCAGCAGCTTAAGACTAGCGGGGGTTCCCTACGAGCAGTACTTC. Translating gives CASSLRLAGVPYEQYF.

This CDR3 is CASSSIGTGNETQYF. Here the CDR3 DNA reads TGTGCCAGCAGTTCGATCGGGACAGGGAATGAGACCCAGTACTTC. The genes are TRBV28 and TRBJ2-5, with 9 bases that match TRBD1. The germline V gene has CDR1 MDHEN and CDR2 SYDVKM. CDR3 size: 15 residues. Losses at the gene ends were 4 bases for V and 5 bases for J; bases not matched to a gene: 8.